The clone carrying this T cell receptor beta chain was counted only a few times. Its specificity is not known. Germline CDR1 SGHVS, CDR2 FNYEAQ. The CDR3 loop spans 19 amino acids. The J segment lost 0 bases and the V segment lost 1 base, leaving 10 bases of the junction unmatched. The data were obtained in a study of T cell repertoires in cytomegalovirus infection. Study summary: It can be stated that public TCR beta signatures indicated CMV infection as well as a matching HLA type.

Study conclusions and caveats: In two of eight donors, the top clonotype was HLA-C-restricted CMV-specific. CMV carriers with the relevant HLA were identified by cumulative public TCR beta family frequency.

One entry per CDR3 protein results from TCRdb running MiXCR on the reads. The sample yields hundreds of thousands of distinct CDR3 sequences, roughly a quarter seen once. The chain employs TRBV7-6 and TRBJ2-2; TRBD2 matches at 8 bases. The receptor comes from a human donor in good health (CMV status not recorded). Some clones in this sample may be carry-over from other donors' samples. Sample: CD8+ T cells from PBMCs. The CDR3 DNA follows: TGTGCCAGCAGCTTAGAGGCTAGCGGGTGGTCCGCGAACACCGGGGAGCTGTTTTTT. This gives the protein CASSLEASGWSANTGELFF.